This TCR beta chain emerged from a study of T cells in Graves' hyperthyroidism and ophthalmopathy. Study-level results: The authors' 13 V-J model separated ophthalmopathy from stable hyperthyroidism.

This clonotype was recorded many times. Its cognate antigen is unknown. Template material for amplifying TCR beta CDR3 regions consisted of RNA transcripts. HTBI primers drove first-round RT-PCR of the TCR CDR3. TCRdb re-called the multiplex PCR reads through MiXCR, storing one row per CDR3 protein. The sample comprises fewer than 600,000 distinct CDR3 sequences, approximately 14% of which are singletons, and over 11% rests with the top ten. CDR3 size: 14 residues. Trimming cost V 1 base and J 7 bases, with 10 bases left between them. V gene TRBV12-3 or TRBV12-4 combines with J gene TRBJ1-4; no clear D. The receptor's source is a woman aged 40 to 49 with Graves' hyperthyroidism. Material: blood. The CDR3 reads CASSLGGRGEKLFF. CDR3 sequence (DNA): TGTGCCAGCAGTTTAGGAGGGCGGGGTGAAAAACTGTTTTTT.